These 20 T cell receptor beta chains were all obtained from the same sample, sequenced in a study of blood T cell repertoires in COVID-19. Sequencing used immunoSEQ multiplex PCR; TCRdb keeps in-frame clones, though not all of them. The table lists 450,000 to 500,000 clones, over 75% of them singletons. Sequencing was performed on peripheral blood. These receptors all come from a human donor in a cohort sampled during active COVID-19.

This chain links TRBV4-2 with TRBJ1-2; 7 bases are a match to TRBD1. With 4 bases clipped from V and 5 bases from J, the junction kept 7 bases outside the gene matches. CDR1 and CDR2 (germline): LGHNA, YNFKEQ. There are 14 residues in the CDR3. CDR3 loop: CASSPPDRVYGYTF. CDR3 nucleotides: TGTGCCAGCAGCCCCCCAGACAGGGTTTATGGCTACACCTTC.

The CDR3 region is CASSTAGPADTQYF. CDR3 DNA sequence: TGCGCCAGCAGCACGGCGGGACCCGCAGATACGCAGTATTTT. J is TRBJ2-3 and V is TRBV5-1, with D tentatively TRBD2 (6 bases). This CDR3 is 14 amino acids long. CDR1 is SGHRS, CDR2 YFSETQ, per germline. V lost 4 bases to trimming and J lost 4 bases, with 13 bases between them.

The chain links TRBV5-1 to TRBJ2-5; possible D gene TRBD1, 5 bases. The CDR3 contains 17 residues. From germline, CDR1 is SGHRS and CDR2 YFSETQ. Trimming stripped 3 bases from V and 1 base from J, with 19 bases between. The CDR3 DNA is TGCGCCAGCAGCTCACACTTAAATAGACAGATCCAAGAGACCCAGTACTTC. Translated: CASSSHLNRQIQETQYF.

The chain couples TRBV5-1 to TRBJ2-2; D is possibly TRBD2 (5 bases). Trimming shortened V by 0 bases and J by 5 bases, and 11 bases separated the two germline ends. The CDR3 length is 15 residues. CDR1 is SGHRS and CDR2 is YFSETQ in the germline V gene. CDR3 bases: TGCGCCAGCAGCTTGGGTGGGAGAGGAACCGGGGAGCTGTTTTTT. Translated, it gives CASSLGGRGTGELFF.

CDR3 sequence: CASRPPGSRQPQHF. The CDR3 DNA follows: TGTGCCAGCAGACCCCCGGGAAGTCGGCAGCCCCAGCATTTT. This chain uses TRBV28 with TRBJ1-5; unclear D gene. CDR1 is MDHEN and CDR2 is SYDVKM in the germline V gene. The ends were cut back, 6 bases at V and 7 bases at J, with 16 bases in the middle. The CDR3 is 14 amino acids.

This clone was observed once. The chain has TRBV20-1 and TRBJ1-2; D unclear. The V end was cut by 3 bases, the J end by 2 bases, with 10 bases between. The CDR3 contains 13 residues. CDR1 is DFQATT and CDR2 is SNEGSKA in the germline V gene (reference sequence). The CDR3: CSASSGQNYGYTF. The CDR3 nucleotides are TGCAGTGCTAGTTCTGGGCAAAACTATGGCTACACCTTC.

This clone is a singleton in its sample. The chain couples TRBV27 to TRBJ2-1; TRBD1 matches 8 bases. This CDR3 has 18 residues. V lost 3 bases and J lost 6; bases outside the gene matches: 16. Germline loops: CDR1 MNHEY, CDR2 SMNVEV (reference sequence). As DNA, the CDR3 is TGTGCCAGCAGTTTGGGCTCGTCCAGGGGGCGCTACGGCAATGAGCAGTTCTTC. As protein: CASSLGSSRGRYGNEQFF.

This chain uses TRBV15 with TRBJ1-4; D remains unclear. V was clipped by 4 bases and J by 10 bases, with 7 bases between them. This CDR3 spans 11 amino acids. Germline loops: CDR1 LNHNV, CDR2 YYDKDF (reference sequence). As DNA, the CDR3 is TGTGCCACCAGCATAACTGGAAAACTGTTTTTT. It specifies CATSITGKLFF.

On this clone itself: Other nucleotide sequences in the sample specify the same CDR3. This chain uses TRBV5-1 with TRBJ2-1; D gene unclear. V was shortened by 4 bases and J by 7 bases, with 9 bases between the two germline ends. This CDR3 has 12 residues. The germline gives CDR1 SGHRS, CDR2 YFSETQ. CDR3 nucleotide sequence: TGCGCCAGCAGCCCCCCCGGTAATGAGCAGTTCTTC. Translating gives CASSPPGNEQFF.

V and J are TRBV6-6 and TRBJ1-5; 7 positions match TRBD1. The germline CDR1 and CDR2 sequences are MNHNY and SVGAGI (reference sequence). The J segment lost 5 bases and the V segment lost 0 bases, leaving 4 bases of the junction unmatched. The CDR3 covers 15 residues. The chain's CDR3 is CASSYSGRGHQPQHF. The CDR3 DNA reads as TGTGCCAGCAGTTACTCAGGAAGGGGGCATCAGCCCCAGCATTTT.

The chain carries TRBV18 and TRBJ2-1, with a possible D match to TRBD1 (5 bases). CDR1 is KGHSH and CDR2 is LQKENI in the germline V gene. The length of the CDR3 is 14 residues. V was shortened by 3 bases and J by 9 bases, with 15 bases between the two germline ends. CDR3 sequence (DNA): TGTGCCAGCTCACCGGGCAGGGTGAGAGGTGAGCAGTTCTTC. It yields the protein CASSPGRVRGEQFF.

The J gene is TRBJ2-1, the V gene TRBV6-7; 9 bases are a match to TRBD2. TRBV6-7 is designated an ORF whose function remains uncertain. V lost 5 bases to trimming and J lost 5 bases; unmatched junction nucleotides: 13. The CDR3 contains 17 residues. CDR3 residues: CASSKLSGLARDNEQFF. In nucleotides, the CDR3 is TGTGCCAGCAGTAAATTATCGGGACTAGCTAGGGACAATGAGCAGTTCTTC.

This sequence joins TRBV19 and TRBJ2-1; D perhaps matches TRBD1 (5 bases). The CDR3 extends over 15 amino acids. Trimming cost V 4 bases and J 0 bases, with 10 bases left between them. The germline gives CDR1 LNHDA, CDR2 SQIVND (reference sequence). The CDR3, as DNA: TGTGCCAGTAGTAGTTACAGGAGCTCCTACAATGAGCAGTTCTTC. Its translation: CASSSYRSSYNEQFF.

The genes are TRBV4-1 and TRBJ2-3; TRBD2 aligns across 7 bases. Germline CDR1 and CDR2: MGHRA and YSYEKL. The CDR3 spans 17 residues. Germline trimming cut 4 bases from V and 2 bases from J; bases unmatched to any gene: 12. For the CDR3, the DNA is TGCGCCAGCAGCCTCGGAGGAGGGAGGGCCCTCACAGATACGCAGTATTTT. Translation: CASSLGGGRALTDTQYF.

This clone was observed a single time. V gene TRBV3-1 (or the pseudogene TRBV3-2) combines with J gene TRBJ2-3, with D possibly being TRBD2 (5 bases). The CDR3 length is 13 residues. CDR1 and CDR2 (germline): LGHDT, YNNKEL (reference sequence). Trimming pared 6 bases from V and 1 base from J, leaving 8 bases between. CDR3 in amino acids: CASRDFGTDTQYF. For the CDR3, the DNA is TGTGCCAGCAGGGACTTTGGCACAGATACGCAGTATTTT.

This chain connects TRBV27 to TRBJ2-3; 7 nucleotides line up with TRBD1. V dropped 5 bases and J dropped 2; count of bases not matched to a gene: 10. This CDR3 comprises 16 residues. Germline assignment: CDR1 MNHEY and CDR2 SMNVEV (reference sequence). CDR3: CASSLHSGQNTDTQYF. CDR3 coding DNA: TGTGCCAGCAGTCTCCACTCGGGACAGAACACAGATACGCAGTATTTT.

The chain has TRBV9 and TRBJ2-3; D gene unclear. This CDR3 has 15 amino acids. The V gene lost 5 bases and the J gene lost 4 bases, with 17 bases spanning the gap. Germline V gene lookup returns CDR1 SGDLS and CDR2 YYNGEE. DNA of the CDR3: TGTGCCAGCAGTTTAACCCTCTATAGCCCAGATACGCAGTATTTT. It specifies CASSLTLYSPDTQYF.

The chain employs TRBV12-3 or TRBV12-4 and TRBJ1-6, with no clear D. The CDR3 sequence is 13 residues long. Trimming shortened V by 5 bases and J by 5 bases, and 7 bases separated the two germline ends. This chain's CDR3 is CASSPHNNSPLHF. In nucleotides, the CDR3 is TGTGCCAGCAGTCCACACAATAATTCACCCCTCCACTTT.

The chain is built from TRBV23-1 and TRBJ2-3; possible D gene TRBD2, 7 bases. TRBV23-1 is placed among ORFs of uncertain function. The CDR3 is 15 residues long. The V gene lost 4 bases and the J gene lost 3 bases, with 14 bases spanning the gap. Here the CDR3 reads CASSLIRGGTDTQYF. Written as DNA, the CDR3 is TGCGCCAGCAGTCTTATAAGGGGGGGGACAGATACGCAGTATTTT.

The CDR3 nucleotides read TGTGCCAGCAGCTTAGACGGTGAGCAGTTCTTC. Encoded protein: CASSLDGEQFF. The chain employs TRBV7-9 and TRBJ2-1, with D hard to call. V was shortened by 1 base and J by 9 bases, with 4 bases between the two germline ends. This CDR3 is 11 amino acids long. Germline loops: CDR1 SEHNR, CDR2 FQNEAQ (reference sequence). The full variable domain, completed using reference TRBV7-9 and TRBJ2-1, is DTGVSQNPRHKITKRGQNVTFRCDPISEHNRLYWYRQTLGQGPEFLTYFQNEAQLEKSRLLSDRFSAERPKGSFSTLEIQRTEQGDSAMYLCASSLDGEQFFGPGTRLTVL.